These 25 T cell receptor beta chains were all obtained from the same sample, sequenced in a study of CD8+CD57+ T cells in acquired aplastic anemia. Investigators profiled TCR beta VDJ and CDR3 from genomic DNA template. TCRdb ran MiXCR on the reads and lists one entry per CDR3 protein. In the table there are some 410,000 distinct CDR3 sequences, 65% to 80% of which are singletons. Specimen: sorted CD4+, CD8+, or CD8+CD57+ T cells (not recorded which) from PBMCs. The receptor set was obtained from a human donor in good health, serving as a control.

This chain joins TRBV5-5 and TRBJ2-5, with a tentative D call TRBD1 (6 bases). The CDR3 loop spans 12 amino acids. Germline V gene sequence: CDR1 SGHKS, CDR2 YYEKEE (reference sequence). V was clipped by 4 bases and J by 13 bases, with 17 bases between them. The CDR3 DNA follows: TGTGCCAGCAGCCCAAGGACAGTAGCAAGGTACTTC. Protein: CASSPRTVARYF.

The rearrangement uses TRBV5-4 and TRBJ1-2; 7 nucleotides match TRBD1. This CDR3 is 14 amino acids long. Losses at the gene ends were 4 bases for V and 3 bases for J; bases not matched to a gene: 6. Germline CDR1 and CDR2: SGHNT and YYREEE (reference sequence). The CDR3 region is CASSPQGGDYGYTF. CDR3 bases: TGTGCCAGCAGCCCGCAGGGGGGGGACTATGGCTACACCTTC. Complete variable domain (other parts from reference TRBV5-4 and TRBJ1-2): ETGVTQSPTHLIKTRGQQVTLRCSSQSGHNTVSWYQQALGQGPQFIFQYYREEENGRGNFPPRFSGLQFPNYSSELNVNALELDDSALYLCASSPQGGDYGYTFGSGTRLTVV.

There are many counts of this clonotype. This rearrangement joins TRBV5-4 to TRBJ1-2; 7 positions agree with TRBD1. From germline, CDR1 is SGHNT and CDR2 YYREEE (reference sequence). The CDR3 runs 12 residues. The V segment lost 4 bases and the J segment 6 bases; nucleotides outside the gene matches: 3. This chain's CDR3 is CASSTGTDGYTF. CDR3 DNA: TGTGCCAGCAGCACCGGGACAGATGGCTACACCTTC.

This clonotype was counted only a few times. The chain is built from TRBV25-1 and TRBJ2-1, with D possibly being TRBD1 (8 bases). CDR1 MGHDK and CDR2 SYGVNS come from the germline V gene. The length of the CDR3 is 17 residues. The germline V and J ends were trimmed by 6 bases and 1 base, with 19 bases remaining between them. The CDR3 DNA reads as TGTGCCAGCAGCCCAAACGGACAGGGAGGGTCCTACAATGAGCAGTTCTTC. This translates into CASSPNGQGGSYNEQFF. Full variable domain (outside the CDR3, taken from reference TRBV25-1 and TRBJ2-1): EADIYQTPRYLVIGTGKKITLECSQTMGHDKMYWYQQDPGMELHLIHYSYGVNSTEKGDLSSESTVSRIRTEHFPLTLESARPSHTSQYLCASSPNGQGGSYNEQFFGPGTRLTVL.

The sample holds many counts of this clonotype. The chain links TRBV7-2 to TRBJ1-3; TRBD1 is a possible D gene (5 bases). The germline gives CDR1 SGHTA, CDR2 FQGNSA. The CDR3 has 14 amino acids. The V and J ends lost 5 bases and 4 bases respectively, with 12 bases between them. Here the CDR3 DNA reads TGTGCCAGCAGCCCCCAGGGCTCCGGAAACACCATATATTTT. It encodes CASSPQGSGNTIYF.

This clonotype was counted at least ten times. V usage is TRBV7-2 and J usage is TRBJ2-7; D might be TRBD1 (6 bases). V was cut by 5 bases and J by 3 bases, with 17 bases left in between. This CDR3 has 15 residues. Germline V gene sequence: CDR1 SGHTA, CDR2 FQGNSA. CDR3: CASSQDPGAGYEQYF. CDR3 coding DNA: TGTGCCAGCAGCCAGGACCCAGGGGCAGGCTACGAGCAGTACTTC.

This clonotype has at least ten counts. The CDR3 bases are TGCAGTGCTAGAGATGCTCGGACAGGGGGCCAGGATTCACCCCTCCACTTT. The encoded protein is CSARDARTGGQDSPLHF. This rearrangement joins TRBV20-1 to TRBJ1-6; 11 nucleotides line up with TRBD1. The CDR3 consists of 17 residues. Germline lookup yields CDR1 DFQATT and CDR2 SNEGSKA (reference sequence). Trimming took 0 bases from V and 8 from J; bases not matched to a gene: 9.

This clonotype came up many times. This rearrangement joins TRBV7-9 to TRBJ2-5, with D unclear. Germline V gene lookup returns CDR1 SEHNR and CDR2 FQNEAQ (reference sequence). This CDR3 region has 11 residues. V was trimmed by 8 bases and J by 3 bases, leaving 7 bases between them. Here the CDR3 DNA reads TGTGCCAGCGTGGACGAAGAGACCCAGTACTTC. Translated: CASVDEETQYF.

On this clonotype: The conserved phenylalanine or tryptophan is not found at the CDR3 terminus, so this likely reflects a read error. This chain links TRBV10-3 with TRBJ2-1; D is unclear. Germline V CDR1 and CDR2: ENHRY, SYGVKD. Between the trimmed V and J ends, which lost 3 bases and 12 bases, there was a span of 9 bases. The CDR3 contains 11 residues. The CDR3 DNA reads TGTGCCATCAGTGACCCTACGGGGCAGTTCTTG. This translates into CAISDPTGQFL.

Many counts were recorded for this clonotype. J is TRBJ1-2 and V is TRBV20-1; no clear D. CDR3 size: 15 residues. V was trimmed by 5 bases and J by 3 bases, leaving 19 bases between them. CDR1 and CDR2 from the germline V gene are DFQATT and SNEGSKA (reference sequence). In nucleotides, the CDR3 is TGCAGTGCTCCCCGGGCCCCCCGGGGTTACTATGGCTACACCTTC. It specifies CSAPRAPRGYYGYTF.

As to this clonotype: The DNA is left out, because the CDR3 cannot be placed on it with certainty; the CDR3 is given as TCRdb lists it. The chain couples TRBV29-1 to TRBJ1-1; TRBD1, the table's D call, lacks a check against the DNA. Germline V CDR1 and CDR2: SQVTM, ANQGSEA. The CDR3 spans 12 amino acids, including both terminal residues. The CDR3 region is CSVFAQGTGASF.

This clonotype was recorded only once. The chain combines TRBV20-1 with TRBJ2-5, with D uncertain. This CDR3 contains 15 residues. CDR1 is DFQATT, CDR2 SNEGSKA, per germline (reference sequence). V was cut by 0 bases and J by 5 bases, with 16 bases left in between. In DNA form, the CDR3 reads TGCAGTGCTAGAGATCGTGTGGTTACTGTGGAGACCCAGTACTTC. Its translation: CSARDRVVTVETQYF.

The chain uses TRBV6-2 or TRBV6-3 and TRBJ2-7; TRBD2 matches at 7 bases. Trimming at V came to 2 bases and at J to 1 base, leaving 5 bases not matched to a gene. Germline values: CDR1 MNHEY, CDR2 SVGEGT. The CDR3 contains 15 residues. CDR3 sequence (DNA): TGTGCCAGCAGTTACAAGGCGGGGGAATCCTACGAGCAGTACTTC. This gives the protein CASSYKAGESYEQYF.

This clonotype was detected many times. J is TRBJ2-5 and V is TRBV2, with D possibly being TRBD1 (5 bases). V lost 4 bases and J 7 bases, leaving 10 bases between the germline ends. The CDR3 has 12 amino acids. Per germline, CDR1 SNHLY and CDR2 FYNNEI. The CDR3 nucleotides read TGTGCCAGCAGTGGGCAGGGTGGGACCCAGTACTTC. It is translated as CASSGQGGTQYF.

The V gene is TRBV7-3, the J gene TRBJ2-5; TRBD1 matches 11 bases. CDR3 size: 13 residues. The germline V gene encodes CDR1 SGHTA and CDR2 FQGTGA. V trimming: 5 bases; J trimming: 11 bases; junction bases outside the gene matches: 7. CDR3 DNA sequence: TGTGCCAGCAGCCCTGGGACAGGGGGAGTGCAGTACTTC. Protein: CASSPGTGGVQYF.

V and J are TRBV7-2 and TRBJ1-2; 7 bases are shared with TRBD1. This CDR3 region has 16 residues. V was clipped by 1 base and J by 5 bases; unmatched bases: 10. The V gene's germline CDR1 is SGHTA and CDR2 FQGNSA. Here the CDR3 reads CASSLGVELGQYGYTF. In nucleotides, the CDR3 is TGTGCCAGCAGCTTAGGGGTGGAATTGGGACAGTATGGCTACACCTTC.

This chain uses TRBV20-1 with TRBJ1-5; D not resolved. V dropped 6 bases and J dropped 10 bases, with 19 bases sitting between them. Per germline, CDR1 DFQATT and CDR2 SNEGSKA (reference sequence). The CDR3 has 13 amino acids. The CDR3 sequence: CSATEGLGQPQHF. Here the CDR3 DNA reads TGCAGTGCCACGGAAGGTCTTGGTCAACCCCAGCATTTT.

This clonotype occurred many times. The CDR3 here is CSAGGLAGGGPTDTQYF. CDR3 nucleotide sequence: TGCAGTGCCGGAGGACTAGCGGGGGGCGGCCCTACAGATACGCAGTATTTT. The J gene is TRBJ2-3, the V gene TRBV20-1, with 14 nucleotides matching TRBD2. Per germline, CDR1 DFQATT and CDR2 SNEGSKA (reference sequence). CDR3 length: 17 residues. The V segment lost 6 bases and the J segment 3 bases; nucleotides outside the gene matches: 11.

About this clonotype itself: At one boundary the junction diverges from the germline segment, which might be a read error. V is TRBV2 and J is TRBJ2-7; D possibly corresponds to TRBD1 (6 bases). The CDR3 consists of 15 residues. Germline assignment: CDR1 SNHLY and CDR2 FYNNEI. As DNA, the CDR3 is TGTGCCAGCAGCGTTACAGGGCAGGGCGACGAGCAGCACTTCTTC. Its translation is CASSVTGQGDEQHFF.

The chain combines TRBV10-3 with TRBJ2-1, with 10 bases aligning to TRBD2. Germline V gene data show CDR1 as ENHRY and CDR2 as SYGVKD. Trimming at V came to 10 bases and at J to 9 bases, leaving 21 bases not matched to a gene. The CDR3 contains 17 residues. CDR3 sequence (DNA): TGTGCCACCAGCCGAGGGGCGAGCGGGGGGGCTCACTCTGAGCAGTTCTTC. Translated, it gives CATSRGASGGAHSEQFF.

The CDR3 region is CASSLGAGTGADTQYF. The CDR3 region has the DNA TGCGCCAGCAGCTTGGGGGCCGGGACAGGGGCTGATACGCAGTATTTT. This chain connects TRBV5-1 to TRBJ2-3; 10 bases are a match to TRBD1. V shed 0 bases and J 6 bases; nucleotides not matched to a gene: 7. This CDR3 spans 16 amino acids. Germline CDR1 reads SGHRS; CDR2 reads YFSETQ. Filled out from reference TRBV5-1 and TRBJ2-3, the complete variable domain reads KAGVTQTPRYLIKTRGQQVTLSCSPISGHRSVSWYQQTPGQGLQFLFEYFSETQRNKGNFPGRFSGRQFSNSRSEMNVSTLELGDSALYLCASSLGAGTGADTQYFGPGTRLTVL.

There are many counts of this clonotype. CDR3 sequence reads: CSARNPGQGGVEQYF. The CDR3 region has the DNA TGCAGTGCTAGAAACCCGGGACAGGGGGGCGTCGAGCAGTACTTC. This chain joins TRBV20-1 and TRBJ2-7; TRBD1 aligns across 11 bases. The CDR3 spans 15 residues. J was trimmed by 6 bases and V by 2 bases; bases with no gene match: 9. CDR1 DFQATT and CDR2 SNEGSKA come from the germline V gene (reference sequence).

The chain couples TRBV20-1 to TRBJ2-5; D tentatively fits TRBD1 or TRBD2 (6 bases each). CDR1 and CDR2 (germline): DFQATT, SNEGSKA (reference sequence). V gave up 1 base and J gave up 0 bases, with 9 bases separating them. This CDR3 has 14 residues. CDR3 loop: CSARGGADQETQYF. CDR3 DNA: TGCAGTGCTAGAGGGGGGGCCGACCAAGAGACCCAGTACTTC.

Details on this clonotype: Since no conserved phenylalanine or tryptophan closes the CDR3, a read error is the likely cause. The chain links TRBV12-3 or TRBV12-4 to TRBJ1-2; TRBD1 is a possible D gene (5 bases). There are 12 residues in the CDR3. The CDR3 reads CASSRQHYRYTL. DNA of the CDR3: TGTGCCAGCAGCCGACAGCACTATCGCTACACCCTC.

Worth noting for this clonotype: A single base separates this from a much larger clone, so it may be a read error. The CDR3 here is CASSQDGAGANVPTF. The CDR3 DNA is TGCGCCAGCAGCCAAGATGGGGCTGGGGCCAACGTCCCGACTTTC. The gene calls are TRBV4-1 and TRBJ2-6; perhaps TRBD1 as D (5 bases). This CDR3 contains 15 residues. Looked up from germline, CDR1 is MGHRA and CDR2 is YSYEKL.